The 5 T cell receptor beta chains given below trace back to one sample, sequenced in a study of blood T cell repertoires in COVID-19. Libraries were prepared by immunoSEQ multiplex PCR; TCRdb keeps only in-frame clonotypes and omits some of them. The sample contains 540,000 or so clones, about 88% of which appear only once. What was sequenced was peripheral blood. Every receptor here comes from a woman between 45 and 60 years old with COVID-19, enrolled during active disease.

CDR3 nucleotide sequence: TGTGCCAGCACCAAACCGGGACAGGGGGCGATCAACACTGAAGCTTTCTTT. Translation gives CASTKPGQGAINTEAFF. This sequence joins TRBV7-9 and TRBJ1-1; 12 nucleotides agree with TRBD1. CDR3 length: 17 amino acids. The ends lost 7 bases at V and 2 bases at J; junction bases unmatched: 11. Per the germline V gene, CDR1 is SEHNR and CDR2 is FQNEAQ (reference sequence).

This chain links TRBV28 with TRBJ1-1; D gene uncertain. Germline V lookup: CDR1 MDHEN, CDR2 SYDVKM. Trimming took 2 bases from V and 7 from J, leaving 8 bases between them. CDR3 size: 12 residues. DNA of the CDR3: TGTGCCAGCAGTTTAAACCTACTTGAAGCTTTCTTT. It is translated as CASSLNLLEAFF.

This clone was recorded only once. J is TRBJ2-1 and V is TRBV5-6; 12 positions agree with TRBD2. The CDR3 is 14 residues long. Per the germline V gene, CDR1 is SGHDT and CDR2 is YYEEEE. The trim removed 4 bases at V and 9 bases at J, leaving 5 bases unmatched. The CDR3 region has the DNA TGTGCCAGCAGCCGGACTAGCGGGGTTGGTGAGCAGTTCTTC. This translates into CASSRTSGVGEQFF.

The rearrangement uses TRBV30 and TRBJ1-2; perhaps TRBD1 as D (5 bases). Per germline, CDR1 GTSNPN and CDR2 SVGIG (reference sequence). Trimming shortened V by 6 bases and J by 4 bases, and 18 bases separated the two germline ends. This CDR3 contains 14 residues. The CDR3 DNA sequence: TGTGCCTGCCCTCGGAACGGACAAGTCTATGGCTACACCTTC. Its translation: CACPRNGQVYGYTF. Full variable domain (remainder filled in from reference TRBV30 and TRBJ1-2): SQTIHQWPATLVQPVGSPLSLECTVEGTSNPNLYWYRQAAGRGLQLLFYSVGIGQISSEVPQNLSASRPQDRQFILSSKKLLLSDSGFYLCACPRNGQVYGYTFGSGTRLTVV.

The genes are TRBV24-1 and TRBJ1-2; D is perhaps TRBD1 (5 bases). V was shortened by 9 bases and J by 4 bases, with 17 bases between the two germline ends. CDR1 and CDR2 from the germline V gene are KGHDR and SFDVKD. The CDR3 totals 14 residues. Written as DNA, the CDR3 is TGTGCCACCGCCTCAGGGTGGGAAGGCTATGGCTACACCTTC. Protein sequence: CATASGWEGYGYTF.